This TCR beta chain was retrieved from a study of spatial heterogeneity in lung cancer (dated by TCRdb to the late 2010s). A note on the overall study: More beta-chain than alpha-chain transcripts were consistently detected, likely reflecting higher beta-chain transcript abundance. The study linked features of the TCR repertoire to counts of nonsynonymous mutations, which were determined by whole-exome sequencing of tumor tissue. At surgery, over 200 tumor regions, around 67 matched nontumor lung samples and 56 PBMC samples were TCR-sequenced for both alpha and beta chains. In the raw uncorrected reads, each unique combination of TCR and UMI appeared on average more than ten times. In non-small cell lung cancer, the study made a quantitative comparison of TCR alpha and beta repertoires among multiple tumor regions, matched nontumor lung and blood. Study-wide conclusions, independent of this receptor: Confirming at a functional level the hypothesis that regional TCRs recognize regional mutations was considered to require additional single-cell paired TCR alpha and beta sequencing. Ubiquitous expanded tumor TCRs were found in blood more often at tumor resection than at routine follow-up.

There are many counts of this clonotype. Its specific antigen is unknown. No base qualities exist here, and no much larger clone lies one base off it. Explained via the paper, the time point label denotes: sample taken at primary tumor resection. TCR sequencing used whole RNA extracted from tumor and nontumor lung tissue, or from cryopreserved PBMC samples, without cell sorting. Samples were obtained from 65 to 90 patients with early-stage, untreated non-small cell lung cancer from the lung TRACERx cohort. Patients were selected for TCR sequencing only if sufficient RNA was available from at least two tumor regions. Library preparation used 5' RACE. The sample was run on a NextSeq 500. In the TCR library protocol, a unique molecular identifier was attached to each TCR cDNA molecule so that PCR and sequencing errors could be corrected. The study's processing was this. TCR identification, UMI-based error correction and CDR3 extraction were performed with Decombinator tools. Expanded TCRs were defined as those above a frequency of 2 per 1,000, corresponding to the top 1% of the tumor frequency distribution. Renyi diversity was calculated using the R vegan package after each repertoire was subsampled 100 times to 5,000 TCRs. To build CDR3 similarity networks, amino acid triplet string-kernel similarity was used, and CDR3s were connected when their pairwise similarity was above 0.82. TCRdb ran its own pipeline on the public reads, namely fastp trimming at Q25 and MiXCR clone calling, and kept in-frame beta chains. A single entry per CDR3 protein holds the most common genes and DNA from its merged rows. TCRdb assigned the V and J calls; the authors' analysis was not used. Counted in this sample were about 36,000 distinct CDR3 sequences; around 5.5% of them appeared once. The ten largest clones take up about 30% of the sample.

V was cut back by 2 bases and J by 1 base, leaving a gap of 13 bases between them. Per the germline V gene (reference sequence), MNHEY is the CDR1 and SMNVEV is the CDR2. The CDR3, from cysteine to phenylalanine, totals 16 residues. The read is trimmed to its CDR3 DNA, 48 bases read in frame from base 1. The sequence links TRBV27 to TRBJ2-3; TRBD1 is a possible D gene, resting on 6 matching bases. The TCR was taken from a female donor with early-stage non-small cell lung cancer. The sample here was PBMCs, taken at surgery. This receptor has the CDR3 CASSLRTDLRTDTQYF. In nucleotide form, the sequence is TGTGCCAGCAGTTTAAGGACAGATTTGCGCACAGATACGCAGTATTTT.